The clone carrying this T cell receptor beta chain was seen ten or more times. The data belong to a study of T cells in Graves' hyperthyroidism and ophthalmopathy. RNA transcripts yielded amplified TCR beta CDR3 regions. TCR CDR3 underwent first-round RT-PCR with the HTBI primer set. A single record per CDR3 protein comes from TCRdb applying MiXCR to the multiplex PCR reads. The sample consists of around 300,000 distinct CDR3 sequences, approximately 12% of them appearing once. Trimming took 1 base from V and 5 from J, leaving 2 bases between them. The CDR3 has 11 amino acids. Germline CDR1 SGHTS, CDR2 YDEGEE.

The chain is built from TRBV5-8 and TRBJ2-3; no definite D call. This TCR came from a woman aged 25 to 39 with Graves' hyperthyroidism that later progressed to Graves' ophthalmopathy. Sequencing was carried out using blood. CDR3 DNA: TGTGCCAGCAGCTTGAAAGATACGCAGTATTTT. Protein sequence: CASSLKDTQYF.